These 24 T cell receptor beta chains were sequenced from one sample in a study of control samples from healthy donors and cancer patients. TCRdb keeps only in-frame clones here, not all; method: immunoSEQ multiplex PCR. Of about 160,000 clones listed, about 94% were seen once; the top ten hold about 8.5%. Sequencing was carried out using blood. Source of these receptors: a woman in her 40s in good health.

The V call is TRBV7-9, the J call TRBJ2-1, with 7 bases that match TRBD2. The CDR3 sequence is 16 residues long. The V segment lost 4 bases and the J segment 8 bases; nucleotides outside the gene matches: 14. Germline CDR1 SEHNR, CDR2 FQNEAQ (reference sequence). CDR3 protein: CASSSREAGVFDEQFF. The CDR3, as DNA: TGTGCCAGCAGCTCCCGGGAGGCGGGAGTTTTCGATGAGCAGTTCTTC.

This sequence joins TRBV5-4 and TRBJ1-2; 10 bases agree with TRBD1. Germline-derived CDR1 and CDR2 are SGHNT and YYREEE (reference sequence). J was trimmed by 5 bases and V by 4 bases; bases with no gene match: 5. This CDR3 has 14 residues. The CDR3 region has the DNA TGTGCCAGCAGCACAGGACAGGGGGGATATGGCTACACCTTC. Residues: CASSTGQGGYGYTF.

This clone was seen just once. V usage is TRBV5-5 and J usage is TRBJ1-5; 10 positions agree with TRBD1. The CDR3 is 15 residues long. V lost 1 base and J lost 5; bases outside the gene matches: 3. Germline V gives CDR1 SGHKS, CDR2 YYEKEE (reference sequence). CDR3 in amino acids: CASSLFGTGDQPQHF. In DNA form, the CDR3 reads TGTGCCAGCAGCTTGTTTGGGACAGGGGATCAGCCCCAGCATTTT.

The rearrangement uses TRBV5-1 and TRBJ2-6; D gene ambiguous. This CDR3 spans 12 amino acids. Germline loops: CDR1 SGHRS, CDR2 YFSETQ. V lost 5 bases to trimming and J lost 1 base, with 1 base between them. This chain's CDR3 is CASRSGANVLTF. Here the CDR3 DNA reads TGCGCCAGCAGATCTGGGGCCAACGTCCTGACTTTC.

The chain is built from TRBV5-1 and TRBJ2-7, with 11 bases that match TRBD1. Germline CDR1 is SGHRS and CDR2 is YFSETQ. J was trimmed by 5 bases and V by 4 bases; bases with no gene match: 20. The CDR3 covers 19 residues. The CDR3 DNA reads TGCGCCAGCAGCGTTCGGGACAGGGGGGCATACCTCTCTGACCACGAGCAGTACTTC. This gives the protein CASSVRDRGAYLSDHEQYF.

By share, this clone counts as medium-sized (0.01 to 0.1%). The chain carries TRBV2 and TRBJ1-1, with 8 bases aligning to TRBD1. CDR1 is SNHLY, CDR2 FYNNEI, per germline. The CDR3 is made up of 16 amino acids. Trimming cost V 5 bases and J 0 bases; bases outside gene matches: 8. The CDR3 here is CASSTDRGSLNTEAFF. The CDR3 DNA follows: TGTGCCAGCAGTACAGACAGGGGTTCGTTGAACACTGAAGCTTTCTTT.

On this clone: Distinct nucleotide sequences in the sample also encode this CDR3. This chain uses TRBV19 with TRBJ2-5; D gene uncertain. The CDR3 has 13 amino acids. Per the germline V gene, CDR1 is LNHDA and CDR2 is SQIVND (reference sequence). V was cut by 2 bases and J by 3 bases, with 7 bases left in between. DNA for the CDR3: TGTGCCAGTAGTATAAGTGTAGAAGAGACCCAGTACTTC. It yields the protein CASSISVEETQYF.

Only one count was recorded for this clone. The chain links TRBV4-3 to TRBJ2-2; D remains ambiguous. The V end was cut by 1 base, the J end by 0 bases, with 12 bases between. The CDR3 is made up of 17 amino acids. The germline CDR1 and CDR2 sequences are LGHNA and YSLEER. CDR3 in amino acids: CASSQVLAGSNTGELFF. The CDR3 DNA reads TGCGCCAGCAGCCAAGTTCTGGCAGGTTCGAACACCGGGGAGCTGTTTTTT.

The chain employs TRBV2 and TRBJ1-1; the match to TRBD1 covers 7 bases. The CDR3 consists of 13 residues. Germline assignment: CDR1 SNHLY and CDR2 FYNNEI. Trimming at V came to 10 bases and at J to 4 bases, leaving 9 bases not matched to a gene. The CDR3 DNA follows: TGTGCCATCAAGACAGGGATGAGCACTGAAGCTTTCTTT. Its translation: CAIKTGMSTEAFF.

V is TRBV12-3 or TRBV12-4 and J is TRBJ1-5; D is unclear. Trimming shortened V by 9 bases and J by 4 bases, and 13 bases separated the two germline ends. CDR3 length equals 13 residues. The CDR3 DNA follows: TGTGCCAGTCACCTGGCCGGGAATCAGCCCCAGCATTTT. Amino acids: CASHLAGNQPQHF.

This chain connects TRBV7-2 to TRBJ1-6; D gene ambiguous. This CDR3 is built from 12 residues. Germline CDR1 and CDR2: SGHTA and FQGNSA. V lost 6 bases to trimming and J lost 9 bases, with 9 bases between them. The CDR3 bases are TGTGCCAGCAGGGACGGCCGTTCACCCCTCCACTTT. It codes for CASRDGRSPLHF.

V and J are TRBV3-1 (or the pseudogene TRBV3-2) and TRBJ2-1; D is undetermined. The ends were cut back, 3 bases at V and 0 bases at J, with 6 bases in the middle. The CDR3 extends over 14 amino acids. CDR1 and CDR2 (germline): LGHDT, YNNKEL (reference sequence). CDR3 in DNA: TGTGCCAGCAGCCAGATGAGCTCCTACAATGAGCAGTTCTTC. Its protein product is CASSQMSSYNEQFF.

CDR3: CASSPGQRLSYEQYF. Written as DNA, the CDR3 is TGTGCCAGCAGCCCCGGACAGAGACTCTCCTACGAGCAGTACTTC. V usage is TRBV3-1 (or the pseudogene TRBV3-2) and J usage is TRBJ2-7, with D possibly matching TRBD1 (6 bases). The CDR3 is 15 residues long. Germline V gives CDR1 LGHDT, CDR2 YNNKEL (reference sequence). V lost 4 bases and J 0 bases, leaving 13 bases between the germline ends.

The chain is built from TRBV7-2 and TRBJ2-7; 7 nucleotides align to TRBD2. The V and J ends lost 2 bases and 0 bases, in that order; junction bases with no gene match: 13. The CDR3 length is 18 residues. Per germline, CDR1 SGHTA and CDR2 FQGNSA. CDR3 amino acids: CASSLHGSGMITSYEQYF. The CDR3 DNA sequence: TGTGCCAGCAGCTTACACGGGAGCGGGATGATAACCTCCTACGAGCAGTACTTC. Complete variable domain (other parts from reference TRBV7-2 and TRBJ2-7): GAGVSQSPSNKVTEKGKDVELRCDPISGHTALYWYRQSLGQGLEFLIYFQGNSAPDKSGLPSDRFSAERTGGSVSTLTIQRTQQEDSAVYLCASSLHGSGMITSYEQYFGPGTRLTVT.

CDR3 loop: CATSDGGLAGTSTDTQYF. In DNA form, the CDR3 reads TGTGCCACCAGTGACGGGGGACTAGCGGGAACTAGCACAGATACGCAGTATTTT. The rearrangement links TRBV24-1 to TRBJ2-3, with 13 positions matching TRBD2. V gave up 4 bases and J gave up 0 bases; unmatched junction bases: 6. Germline CDR1 and CDR2: KGHDR and SFDVKD. CDR3 length: 18 amino acids.

The V gene is TRBV12-3 or TRBV12-4, the J gene TRBJ1-4; D is ambiguous. The CDR3 is 13 amino acids. The germline V and J ends were trimmed by 3 bases and 0 bases, with 2 bases remaining between them. The CDR3 DNA reads TGTGCCAGCAGTTTTGCAACTAATGAAAAACTGTTTTTT. It translates to CASSFATNEKLFF.

The gene calls are TRBV11-3 and TRBJ2-5, with D hard to call. Germline CDR1 is SGHNT and CDR2 is YENEEA. The CDR3 loop spans 13 amino acids. V was clipped by 3 bases and J by 2 bases, with 7 bases between them. Here the CDR3 reads CASSLRGQETQYF. DNA of the CDR3: TGTGCCAGCAGCTTGAGAGGACAAGAGACCCAGTACTTC.

The chain is built from TRBV20-1 and TRBJ2-7; 11 bases are shared with TRBD2. The CDR3 extends over 15 amino acids. Germline assignment: CDR1 DFQATT and CDR2 SNEGSKA (reference sequence). The J segment lost 3 bases and the V segment lost 3 bases, leaving 7 bases of the junction unmatched. CDR3: CSASRLAGGNYEQYF. The CDR3 DNA reads TGCAGTGCTAGTCGCCTAGCGGGGGGCAACTACGAGCAGTACTTC.

The chain uses TRBV11-2 and TRBJ2-6; unclear D gene. CDR3 length: 14 residues. Trimming removed 1 base from V and 3 bases from J, with 4 bases in between. From germline, CDR1 is SGHAT and CDR2 FQNNGV. CDR3 sequence reads: CASSLGVGANVLTF. In DNA, the CDR3 is TGTGCCAGCAGCTTAGGGGTTGGGGCCAACGTCCTGACTTTC.

A note on this clone: This CDR3 is also generated by other DNA sequences in the sample. The V gene is TRBV18, the J gene TRBJ2-7; TRBD2 is a possible D gene (5 bases). The CDR3 sequence is 13 residues long. Germline V CDR1 and CDR2: KGHSH, LQKENI. V was trimmed by 2 bases and J by 0 bases, leaving 5 bases between them. The CDR3 is CASSPGSSYEQYF. The CDR3 DNA reads TGTGCCAGCTCACCAGGGAGCTCCTACGAGCAGTACTTC.

J is TRBJ2-2 and V is TRBV5-6; 10 bases line up with TRBD2. The CDR3 sequence is 15 residues long. Germline CDR1 and CDR2: SGHDT and YYEEEE. With V trimmed by 1 base and J by 5 bases, 2 bases remained unmatched. This chain's CDR3 is CASSLLAGVTGELFF. In nucleotides, the CDR3 is TGTGCCAGCAGCTTGCTAGCGGGAGTTACCGGGGAGCTGTTTTTT.

V usage is TRBV6-5 and J usage is TRBJ1-1; D call uncertain. Between the trimmed V and J ends, which lost 7 bases and 0 bases, there was a span of 12 bases. The CDR3 is 14 residues long. Germline V gives CDR1 MNHEY, CDR2 SVGAGI. CDR3 sequence: CASIYSTLNTEAFF. The CDR3 nucleotides read TGTGCCAGCATTTATAGCACCTTGAACACTGAAGCTTTCTTT.

CDR3 nucleotides: TGTGCCAGCAGTTACCCGGCTCCCAGCACAGATACGCAGTATTTT. It translates to CASSYPAPSTDTQYF. The J gene is TRBJ2-3, the V gene TRBV6-6; no reliable D call. V lost 2 bases to trimming and J lost 0 bases, with 9 bases between them. The CDR3 loop spans 15 amino acids. CDR1 and CDR2 from the germline V gene are MNHNY and SVGAGI (reference sequence).

The chain uses TRBV2 and TRBJ1-6; 11 positions match TRBD1. V shed 0 bases and J 9 bases; nucleotides not matched to a gene: 1. The CDR3 consists of 15 residues. Germline CDR1 is SNHLY and CDR2 is FYNNEI. The CDR3 DNA reads TGTGCCAGCAGTGAAGCGGACAGGGGGCTTTCACCCCTCCACTTT. This gives the protein CASSEADRGLSPLHF.